This T cell receptor (beta chain) appears in the sequencing data of a study of cytomegalovirus exposure and HLA in healthy donors. 60 Vbeta and 13 Jbeta primers were used in PCR. The assay was immunoSEQ multiplex PCR, and TCRdb's table has in-frame clones only and misses some. The data contain approximately 59,000 clones, approximately 60% of them singletons. Sequencing was done on a sample of PBMCs. The source of this sequence is a man younger than 40 in good health and CMV-seronegative.

The CDR3 nucleotides read TGCGCCAGCAGGCTAGCGGGGGAGTATCCTGAGCAGTTCTTC. Residues: CASRLAGEYPEQFF. This chain uses TRBV5-1 with TRBJ2-1, with 10 bases aligning to TRBD2. The CDR3 runs to 14 residues. Unmatched junction bases numbered 8, after V lost 5 bases and J lost 9 bases. Germline V gene lookup returns CDR1 SGHRS and CDR2 YFSETQ.